The clone carrying this T cell receptor beta chain was seen a single time. These data belong to a study of blood T cell repertoires in COVID-19. Looking at the study overall: The United States, Italy and Spain were the sources of the acute and convalescent COVID-19 samples.

The protocol was immunoSEQ multiplex PCR, while the TCRdb copy is restricted to in-frame clones and leaves out a portion. The sample shows some 160,000 clones, around 81% of them seen only once. The CDR3 runs to 14 residues. Germline V gives CDR1 GTSNPN, CDR2 SVGIG (reference sequence). Germline trimming cut 7 bases from V and 9 bases from J; bases unmatched to any gene: 10. The sequenced sample was peripheral blood. The receptor's source is an older man with active or convalescent COVID-19. The rearrangement links TRBV30 to TRBJ1-6, with TRBD1 matching 9 bases. DNA for the CDR3: TGTGCCTCAAACTACAGGGGGCTTGGTTCACCCCTCCACTTT. It translates to CASNYRGLGSPLHF.